This TCR beta chain was sequenced during a study of blood T cells in healthy people across ages. General observations from the study: Higher diversity and more naive CD4+ cells were features of long-lived donors, compared to aged donors.

Using a J-beta primer mix together with a sample-barcoded 5' primer, a second PCR was run for about 7 to 12 cycles. TCRdb fed the 5' RACE reads into MiXCR, producing one record per CDR3 protein. The profile shows hundreds of thousands of distinct CDR3 sequences, around 20% of them singletons. This CDR3 contains 16 residues. After removal of 1 base from V and 7 bases from J, the junction contained 6 bases not matched to a gene. The germline V gene encodes CDR1 MGHRA and CDR2 YSYEKL. This clonotype was seen only a few times. Its antigen is not identified. The sequenced material came from blood. The source is a man aged 70 or older in good health. V and J are TRBV4-1 and TRBJ1-4; 10 bases fit TRBD1. DNA of the CDR3: TGCGCCAGCAGCCAAGCCGACAGGGGGCGCGGTGAAAAACTGTTTTTT. Amino acid sequence: CASSQADRGRGEKLFF.